This TCR beta chain emerged from a study of T cells after yellow fever vaccination. About the study: Fractions low in cell number were prepared with SMART-Seq v4 Ultra Low Input. The study, taken as a whole, reports: Abundant clonotypes from the bulk population could contaminate FACS-sorted repertoires. Clonotypes found in both CD4 and CD8 compartments made up a small share.

UMIs and a universal primer site were added when TCR cDNA was made by 5'RACE template switching. TCRdb fed the 5' RACE reads into MiXCR, producing one record per CDR3 protein. This table has some 340,000 distinct CDR3 sequences, roughly 10% appearing once. As regards this clonotype: What it recognizes is unknown.

CDR3 length: 14 residues. Germline CDR1 DFQATT, CDR2 SNEGSKA (reference sequence). V dropped 0 bases and J dropped 5 bases, with 13 bases sitting between them. This sequence originates from a man between 18 and 35 years old who received the YFV17D yellow fever vaccine. This chain joins TRBV20-1 and TRBJ1-2; no clear D. Sequenced here: CD4+ T cells sorted from PBMCs, sampled 45 days after the yellow fever booster vaccination. CDR3 loop: CSARDRSGLYGYTF. The CDR3 coding sequence is TGCAGTGCTAGAGATCGATCAGGCTTATATGGCTACACCTTC.